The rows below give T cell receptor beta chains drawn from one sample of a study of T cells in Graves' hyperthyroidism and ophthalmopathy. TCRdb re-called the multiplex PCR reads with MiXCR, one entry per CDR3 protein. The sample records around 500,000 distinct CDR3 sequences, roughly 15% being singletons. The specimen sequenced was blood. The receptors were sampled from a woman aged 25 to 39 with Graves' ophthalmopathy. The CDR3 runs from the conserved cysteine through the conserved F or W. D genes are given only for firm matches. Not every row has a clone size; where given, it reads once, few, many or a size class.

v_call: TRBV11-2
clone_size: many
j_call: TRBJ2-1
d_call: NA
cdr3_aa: CASSLYRGNEQFF
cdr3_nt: TGTGCCAGCAGCTTATACCGAGGCAATGAGCAGTTCTTC

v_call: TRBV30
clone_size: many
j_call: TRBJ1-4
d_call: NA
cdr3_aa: CAWSVGAAATNEKLFF
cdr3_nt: TGTGCCTGGAGTGTTGGGGCCGCAGCAACTAATGAAAAACTGTTTTTT

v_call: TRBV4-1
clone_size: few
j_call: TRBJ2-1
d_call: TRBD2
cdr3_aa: CASSQDRTSSNEQFF
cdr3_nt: TGCGCCAGCAGCCAAGATAGGACTAGCAGTAATGAGCAGTTCTTC

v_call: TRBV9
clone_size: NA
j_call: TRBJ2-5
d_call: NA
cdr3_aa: CASSGAAGETQYF
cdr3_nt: TGTGCCAGCAGCGGAGCGGCCGGGGAGACCCAGTACTTC

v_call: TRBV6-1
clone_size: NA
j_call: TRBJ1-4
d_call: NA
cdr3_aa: CASSSLGGDEKLFF
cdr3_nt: TGTGCCAGCAGCTCCTTAGGGGGGGATGAAAAACTGTTTTTT

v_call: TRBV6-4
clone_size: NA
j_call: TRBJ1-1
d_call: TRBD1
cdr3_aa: CASSTIQGGRLGDTEAFF
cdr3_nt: TGTGCCAGCAGTACCATCCAGGGGGGTCGTTTGGGGGACACTGAAGCTTTCTTT

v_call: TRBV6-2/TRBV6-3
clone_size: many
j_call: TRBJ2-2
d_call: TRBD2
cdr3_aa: CASNLESTSGPNTGELFF
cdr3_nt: TGTGCCAGCAACCTGGAATCGACTAGCGGTCCGAACACCGGGGAGCTGTTTTTT

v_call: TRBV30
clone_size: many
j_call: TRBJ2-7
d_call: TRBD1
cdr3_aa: CAWSGRDRGSYEQYF
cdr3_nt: TGTGCCTGGAGTGGCCGGGACAGGGGGTCCTACGAGCAGTACTTC

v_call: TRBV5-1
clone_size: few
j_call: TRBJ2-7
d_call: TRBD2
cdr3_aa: CASRSPSGSGYEQYF
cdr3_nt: TGCGCCAGCAGGTCCCCTAGCGGGAGCGGCTACGAGCAGTACTTC

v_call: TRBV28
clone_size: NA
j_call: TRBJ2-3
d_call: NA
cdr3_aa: CASSSPGPVTQYF
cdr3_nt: TGTGCCAGCAGTTCGCCAGGACCGGTGACGCAGTATTTT

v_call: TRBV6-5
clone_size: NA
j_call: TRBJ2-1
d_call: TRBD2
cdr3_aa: CASTSLAATDNEQFF
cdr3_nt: TGTGCCAGCACCTCACTAGCGGCAACTGACAATGAGCAGTTCTTC

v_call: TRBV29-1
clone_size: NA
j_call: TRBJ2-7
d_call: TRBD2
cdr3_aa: CSVAGGAHEQYF
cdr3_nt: TGCAGCGTGGCCGGGGGGGCCCACGAGCAGTACTTC

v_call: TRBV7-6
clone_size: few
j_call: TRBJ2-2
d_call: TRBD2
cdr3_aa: CASSLNFGGGGTRTGELFF
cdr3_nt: TGTGCCAGCAGCTTAAACTTCGGCGGCGGGGGAACTCGCACCGGGGAGCTGTTTTTT

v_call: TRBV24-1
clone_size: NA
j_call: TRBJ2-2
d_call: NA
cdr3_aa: CATSDFWGQGRGTGELFF
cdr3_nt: TGTGCCACCAGTGATTTTTGGGGGCAGGGACGTGGGACCGGGGAGCTGTTTTTT

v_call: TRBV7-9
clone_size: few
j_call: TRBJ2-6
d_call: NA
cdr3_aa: CASSLGQTASGANVLTF
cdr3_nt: TGTGCCAGCAGCTTAGGACAGACGGCTTCGGGGGCCAACGTCCTGACTTTC

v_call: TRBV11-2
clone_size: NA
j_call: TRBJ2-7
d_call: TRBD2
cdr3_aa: CASSQDASGYEQYF
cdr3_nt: TGTGCCAGCAGCCAAGATGCTAGCGGGTACGAGCAGTACTTC

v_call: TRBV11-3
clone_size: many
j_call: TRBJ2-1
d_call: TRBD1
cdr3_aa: CASSPPGQGDNEQFF
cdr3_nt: TGTGCCAGCAGCCCTCCGGGACAGGGGGACAATGAGCAGTTCTTC

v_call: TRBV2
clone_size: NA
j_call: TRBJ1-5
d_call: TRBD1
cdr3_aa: CASSQGQGYQPQHF
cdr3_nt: TGTGCCAGCAGCCAGGGACAGGGTTATCAGCCCCAGCATTTT

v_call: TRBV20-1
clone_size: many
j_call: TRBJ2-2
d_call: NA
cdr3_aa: CSARPGTVDTGELFF
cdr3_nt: TGCAGTGCTAGACCCGGGACTGTAGACACCGGGGAGCTGTTTTTT

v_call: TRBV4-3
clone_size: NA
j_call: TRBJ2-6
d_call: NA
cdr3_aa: CTSSPVSGANVLTF
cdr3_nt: TGCACCAGCTCTCCAGTCTCTGGGGCCAACGTCCTGACTTTC

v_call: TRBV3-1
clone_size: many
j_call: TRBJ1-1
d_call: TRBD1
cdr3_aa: CASSQAGTGVMAEAFF
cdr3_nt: TGTGCCAGCAGCCAGGCGGGGACAGGGGTTATGGCTGAAGCTTTCTTT

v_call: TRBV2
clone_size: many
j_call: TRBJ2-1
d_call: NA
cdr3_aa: CASSEGWAGNNEQFF
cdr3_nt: TGTGCCAGCAGTGAAGGGTGGGCGGGAAACAATGAGCAGTTCTTC

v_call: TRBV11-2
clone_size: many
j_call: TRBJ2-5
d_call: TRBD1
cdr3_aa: CASSREITGAETQYF
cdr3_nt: TGTGCCAGCAGCCGAGAAATTACAGGGGCAGAGACCCAGTACTTC

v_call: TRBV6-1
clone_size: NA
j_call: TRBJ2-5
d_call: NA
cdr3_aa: CASSEGPVPRRETQYF
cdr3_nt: TGTGCCAGCAGTGAAGGCCCCGTCCCACGCAGGGAGACCCAGTACTTC

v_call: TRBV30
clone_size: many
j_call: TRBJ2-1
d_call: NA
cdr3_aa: CAWAGGHDEQFF
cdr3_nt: TGTGCCTGGGCTGGAGGCCATGATGAGCAGTTCTTC

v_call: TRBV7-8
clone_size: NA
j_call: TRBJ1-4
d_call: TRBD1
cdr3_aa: CASRTRTGNEKLFF
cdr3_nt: TGTGCCAGCAGGACCCGGACAGGGAATGAAAAACTGTTTTTT

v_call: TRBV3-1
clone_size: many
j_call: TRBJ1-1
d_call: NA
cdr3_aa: CASSQGLRTEAFF
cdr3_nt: TGTGCCAGCAGCCAAGGTCTCCGCACTGAAGCTTTCTTT